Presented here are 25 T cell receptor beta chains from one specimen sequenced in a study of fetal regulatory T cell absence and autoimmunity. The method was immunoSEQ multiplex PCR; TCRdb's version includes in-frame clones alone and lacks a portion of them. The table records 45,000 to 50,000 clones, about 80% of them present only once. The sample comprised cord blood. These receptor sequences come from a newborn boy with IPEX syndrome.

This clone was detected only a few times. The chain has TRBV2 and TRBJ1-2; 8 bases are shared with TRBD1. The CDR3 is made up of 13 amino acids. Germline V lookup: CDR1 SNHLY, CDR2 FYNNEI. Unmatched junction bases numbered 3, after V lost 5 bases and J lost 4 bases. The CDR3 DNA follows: TGTGCCAGCAGTCAGGGGGCCCCCTATGGCTACACCTTC. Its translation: CASSQGAPYGYTF.

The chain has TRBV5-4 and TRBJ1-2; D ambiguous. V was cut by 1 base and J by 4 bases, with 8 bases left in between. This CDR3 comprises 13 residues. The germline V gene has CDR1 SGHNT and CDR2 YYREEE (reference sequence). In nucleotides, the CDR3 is TGTGCCAGCAGCTTGTTACAGAGCTATGGCTACACCTTC. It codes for CASSLLQSYGYTF.

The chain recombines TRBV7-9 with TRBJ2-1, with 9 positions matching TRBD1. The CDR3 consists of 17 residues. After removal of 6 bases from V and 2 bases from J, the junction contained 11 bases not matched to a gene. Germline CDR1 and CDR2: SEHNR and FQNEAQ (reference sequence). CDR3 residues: CASSPGPRDRAYNEQFF. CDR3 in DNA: TGTGCCAGCAGTCCAGGCCCCCGGGACAGGGCCTACAATGAGCAGTTCTTC. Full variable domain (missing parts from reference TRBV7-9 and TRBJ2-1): DTGVSQNPRHKITKRGQNVTFRCDPISEHNRLYWYRQTLGQGPEFLTYFQNEAQLEKSRLLSDRFSAERPKGSFSTLEIQRTEQGDSAMYLCASSPGPRDRAYNEQFFGPGTRLTVL.

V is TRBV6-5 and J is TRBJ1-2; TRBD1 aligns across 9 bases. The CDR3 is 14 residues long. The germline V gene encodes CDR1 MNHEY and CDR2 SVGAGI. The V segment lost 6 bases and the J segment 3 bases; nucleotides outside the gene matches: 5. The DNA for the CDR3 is TGTGCCAGCAGGGGGACAGGGCGCTACTATGGCTACACCTTC. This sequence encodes CASRGTGRYYGYTF.

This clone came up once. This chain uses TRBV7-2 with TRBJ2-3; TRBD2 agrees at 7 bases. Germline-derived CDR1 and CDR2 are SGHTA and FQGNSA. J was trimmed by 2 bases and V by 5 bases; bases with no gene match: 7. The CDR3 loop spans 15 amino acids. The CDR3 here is CASSAPGLTTDTQYF. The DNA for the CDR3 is TGTGCCAGCAGCGCACCGGGACTAACCACAGATACGCAGTATTTT.

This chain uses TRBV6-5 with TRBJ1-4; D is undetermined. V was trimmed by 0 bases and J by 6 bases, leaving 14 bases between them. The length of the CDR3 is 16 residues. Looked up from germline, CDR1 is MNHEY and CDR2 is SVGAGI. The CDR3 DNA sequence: TGTGCCAGCAGTTACTCGGCCAGGCGGCGGGATGAAAAACTGTTTTTT. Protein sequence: CASSYSARRRDEKLFF.

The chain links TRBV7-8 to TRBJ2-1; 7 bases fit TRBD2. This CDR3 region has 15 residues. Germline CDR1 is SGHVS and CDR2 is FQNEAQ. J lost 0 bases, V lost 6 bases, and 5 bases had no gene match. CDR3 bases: TGTGCCAGCAGACCGCGGGGGAGCTCCTACAATGAGCAGTTCTTC. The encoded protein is CASRPRGSSYNEQFF.

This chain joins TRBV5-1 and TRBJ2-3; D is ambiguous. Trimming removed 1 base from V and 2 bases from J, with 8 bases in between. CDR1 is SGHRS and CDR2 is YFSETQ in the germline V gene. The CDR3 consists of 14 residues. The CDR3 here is CASSLYPDTDTQYF. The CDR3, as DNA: TGCGCCAGCAGCTTGTATCCGGACACAGATACGCAGTATTTT.

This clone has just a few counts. The CDR3 nucleotides are TGTGCCAGCAGCTGGGCCGGGACAGAGAATTCACCCCTCCACTTT. This encodes CASSWAGTENSPLHF. The rearrangement joins TRBV5-5 to TRBJ1-6; TRBD1 matches at 7 bases. Trimming removed 3 bases from V and 7 bases from J; junction bases left unmatched: 7. Germline V CDR1 and CDR2: SGHKS, YYEKEE (reference sequence). This CDR3 is built from 15 residues.

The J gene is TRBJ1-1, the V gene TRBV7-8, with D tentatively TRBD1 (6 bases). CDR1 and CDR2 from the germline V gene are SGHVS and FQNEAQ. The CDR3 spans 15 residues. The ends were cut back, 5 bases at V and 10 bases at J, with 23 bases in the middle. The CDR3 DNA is TGTGCCAGCAGCCCCCGGGGGGTGGGGGCTGGTGGAGCTTTCTTT. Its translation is CASSPRGVGAGGAFF.

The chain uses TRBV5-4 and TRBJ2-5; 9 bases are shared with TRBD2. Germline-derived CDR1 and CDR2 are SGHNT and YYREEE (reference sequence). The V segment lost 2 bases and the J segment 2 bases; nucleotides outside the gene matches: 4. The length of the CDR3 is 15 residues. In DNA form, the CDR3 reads TGTGCCAGCAGCTTCGGCCTAGCGGGGCAAGAGACCCAGTACTTC. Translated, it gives CASSFGLAGQETQYF.

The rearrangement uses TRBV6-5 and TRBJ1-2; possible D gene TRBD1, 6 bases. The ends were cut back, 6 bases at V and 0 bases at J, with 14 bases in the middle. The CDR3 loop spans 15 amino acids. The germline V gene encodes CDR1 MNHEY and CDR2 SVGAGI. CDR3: CASSQGGAANYGYTF. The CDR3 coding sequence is TGTGCCAGCAGCCAAGGGGGGGCGGCTAACTATGGCTACACCTTC.

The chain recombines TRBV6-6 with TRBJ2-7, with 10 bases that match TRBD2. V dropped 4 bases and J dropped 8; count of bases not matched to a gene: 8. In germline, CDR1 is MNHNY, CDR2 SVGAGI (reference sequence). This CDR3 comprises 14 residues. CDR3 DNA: TGTGCCAGCAGTTCTAGCGGGAGTTGGTTGAAGCAGTACTTC. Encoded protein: CASSSSGSWLKQYF.

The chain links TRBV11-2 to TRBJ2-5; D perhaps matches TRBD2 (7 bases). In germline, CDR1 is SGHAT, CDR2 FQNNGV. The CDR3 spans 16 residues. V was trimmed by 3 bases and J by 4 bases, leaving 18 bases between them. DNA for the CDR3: TGTGCCAGCAGCTTCCGACTCGAGGGGGGGGGAGAGACCCAGTACTTC. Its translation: CASSFRLEGGGETQYF.

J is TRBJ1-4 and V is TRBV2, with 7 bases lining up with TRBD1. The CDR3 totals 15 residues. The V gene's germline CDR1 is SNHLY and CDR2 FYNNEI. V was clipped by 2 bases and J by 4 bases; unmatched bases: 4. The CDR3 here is CASSEPRDSNEKLFF. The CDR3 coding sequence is TGTGCCAGCAGTGAACCCCGGGACAGTAATGAAAAACTGTTTTTT.

This chain's CDR3 is CASSLWQGGAYEQYF. CDR3 coding DNA: TGTGCCAGCAGTTTATGGCAGGGGGGGGCCTACGAGCAGTACTTC. The chain is built from TRBV27 and TRBJ2-7; D may correspond to TRBD1 or TRBD2 (7 bases each). With 1 base removed from V and 2 bases from J, the gap between germline ends came to 12 bases. The germline CDR1 and CDR2 sequences are MNHEY and SMNVEV (reference sequence). The CDR3 runs 15 residues.

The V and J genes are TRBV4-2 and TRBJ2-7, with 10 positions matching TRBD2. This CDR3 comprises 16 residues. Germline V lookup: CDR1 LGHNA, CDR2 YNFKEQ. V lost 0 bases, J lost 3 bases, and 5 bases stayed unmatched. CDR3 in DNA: TGTGCCAGCAGCCAAGATGAGGGACTAGCGATCTACGAGCAGTACTTC. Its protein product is CASSQDEGLAIYEQYF.

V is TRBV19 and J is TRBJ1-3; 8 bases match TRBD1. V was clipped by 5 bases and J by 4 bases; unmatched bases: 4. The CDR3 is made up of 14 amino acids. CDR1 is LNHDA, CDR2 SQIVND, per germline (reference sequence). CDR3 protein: CASSRDRIGNTIYF. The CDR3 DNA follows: TGTGCCAGTAGTCGGGACAGGATCGGAAACACCATATATTTT.

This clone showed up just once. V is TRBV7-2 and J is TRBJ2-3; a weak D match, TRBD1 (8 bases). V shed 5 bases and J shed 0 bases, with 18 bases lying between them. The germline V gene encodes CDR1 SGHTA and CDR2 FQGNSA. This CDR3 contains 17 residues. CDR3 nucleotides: TGTGCCAGCAGCCCCAGGGGGCGGGGGAGTAGCACAGATACGCAGTATTTT. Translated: CASSPRGRGSSTDTQYF.

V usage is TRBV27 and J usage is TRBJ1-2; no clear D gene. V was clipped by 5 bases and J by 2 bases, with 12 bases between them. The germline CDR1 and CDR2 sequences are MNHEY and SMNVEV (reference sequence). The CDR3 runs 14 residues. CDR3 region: CASSPLRPNYGYTF. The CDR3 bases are TGTGCCAGCAGTCCCCTGAGGCCCAACTATGGCTACACCTTC.

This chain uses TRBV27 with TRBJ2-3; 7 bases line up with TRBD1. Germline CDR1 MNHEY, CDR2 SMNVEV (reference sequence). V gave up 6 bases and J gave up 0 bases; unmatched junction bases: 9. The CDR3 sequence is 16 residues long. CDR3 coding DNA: TGTGCCAGCAGCAACTGGGGGACAGCTAGCACAGATACGCAGTATTTT. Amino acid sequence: CASSNWGTASTDTQYF.

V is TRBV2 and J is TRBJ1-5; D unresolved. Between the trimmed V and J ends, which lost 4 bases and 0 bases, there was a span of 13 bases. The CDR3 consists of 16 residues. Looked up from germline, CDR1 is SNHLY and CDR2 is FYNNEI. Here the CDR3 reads CASSVMSHSSNQPQHF. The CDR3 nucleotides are TGTGCCAGCAGTGTTATGTCTCACTCTAGCAATCAGCCCCAGCATTTT.

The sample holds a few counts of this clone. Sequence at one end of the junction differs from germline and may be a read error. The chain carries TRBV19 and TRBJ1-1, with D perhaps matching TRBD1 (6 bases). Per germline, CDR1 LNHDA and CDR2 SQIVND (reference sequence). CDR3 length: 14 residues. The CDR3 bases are TGTGCCAGTAGTATACGGATACGGGACACAGAAGCTTTCTTT. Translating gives CASSIRIRDTEAFF.

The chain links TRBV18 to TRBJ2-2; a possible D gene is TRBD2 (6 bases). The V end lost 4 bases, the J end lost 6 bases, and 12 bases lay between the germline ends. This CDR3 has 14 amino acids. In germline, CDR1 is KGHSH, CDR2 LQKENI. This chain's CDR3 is CASSRDSVAGELFF. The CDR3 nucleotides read TGTGCCAGCTCACGGGACTCGGTCGCCGGGGAGCTGTTTTTT.

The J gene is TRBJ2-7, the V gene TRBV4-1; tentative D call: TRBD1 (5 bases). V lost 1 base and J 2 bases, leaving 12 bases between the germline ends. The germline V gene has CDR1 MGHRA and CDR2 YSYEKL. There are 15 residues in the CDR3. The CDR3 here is CASSQVARVTYEQYF. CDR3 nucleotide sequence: TGCGCCAGCAGCCAAGTAGCCAGGGTGACCTACGAGCAGTACTTC.